This T cell receptor (beta chain) comes out of a study of blood T cell repertoires in COVID-19. The wider study: Collection of acute and convalescent COVID-19 samples took place in the United States, Italy and Spain. T cells, B-cell-depleted T cells, or PBMCs supplied cDNA or gDNA.

Methods used by the authors: Reference gene primer amplification in the assay estimated nucleated cell counts. The protocol was immunoSEQ multiplex PCR, while the TCRdb copy is restricted to in-frame clones and leaves out a portion. From that table come the V and J calls and clone size; the DNA was used to work out D and trimming. The sample contains 90,000 to 120,000 clones, just over 90% of which appear only once. CDR1 is MDHEN, CDR2 SYDVKM, per germline. V was clipped by 7 bases and J by 7 bases; unmatched bases: 1. The CDR3 covers 10 residues. The chain combines TRBV28 with TRBJ2-7; 7 positions match TRBD2. The sequenced sample consisted of peripheral blood. This clonotype originated in a man aged 60-69 years with acute or convalescent COVID-19. CDR3: CASTGGEQYF. The CDR3 coding sequence is TGTGCCAGCACCGGGGGGGAGCAGTACTTC.